This entry lists 21 T cell receptor beta chains sequenced from one sample in a study of OX40 agonist ivuxolimab in advanced cancers. The assay was immunoSEQ multiplex PCR, and TCRdb's table has in-frame clones only and misses some. Seen here are approximately 11,000 clones, more than 60% observed once, and the top ten hold roughly 15%. The sequencing used CD4+ or CD8+ T cells sorted from blood, collected in a trial of the OX40 agonist ivuxolimab. The source is an adult with an advanced solid tumor such as melanoma, head and neck, liver or kidney cancer.

The chain couples TRBV5-4 to TRBJ2-2, with D tentatively TRBD2 (5 bases). The CDR3 runs 14 residues. The germline V and J ends were trimmed by 4 bases and 10 bases, with 17 bases remaining between them. Per germline, CDR1 SGHNT and CDR2 YYREEE (reference sequence). The CDR3 DNA is TGTGCCAGCAGCATTATGGGTTCGGGGAAGGAGCTGTTTTTT. It is translated as CASSIMGSGKELFF.

As to this clone: Other nucleotide sequences from this sample produce the same CDR3. This chain uses TRBV5-5 with TRBJ1-1; D remains ambiguous. The CDR3 runs to 12 residues. The germline V gene encodes CDR1 SGHKS and CDR2 YYEKEE (reference sequence). V was clipped by 0 bases and J by 5 bases, with 5 bases between them. This CDR3 reads CASSLVDTEAFF. DNA for the CDR3: TGTGCCAGCAGCTTGGTAGATACTGAAGCTTTCTTT. Based on the CDR3 plus reference TRBV5-5 and TRBJ1-1, the full variable domain is DAGVTQSPTHLIKTRGQQVTLRCSPISGHKSVSWYQQVLGQGPQFIFQYYEKEERGRGNFPDRFSARQFPNYSSELNVNALLLGDSALYLCASSLVDTEAFFGQGTRLTVV.

V and J are TRBV5-4 and TRBJ1-1; no reliable D call. Germline V lookup: CDR1 SGHNT, CDR2 YYREEE (reference sequence). This CDR3 spans 13 amino acids. V shed 0 bases and J shed 7 bases, with 10 bases lying between them. CDR3 bases: TGTGCCAGCAGCTTGGTGGGAGTTGGTGAAGCTTTCTTT. Protein: CASSLVGVGEAFF.

The rearrangement joins TRBV9 to TRBJ2-3, with D possibly being TRBD1 (5 bases). CDR1 is SGDLS, CDR2 YYNGEE, per germline. V was shortened by 5 bases and J by 5 bases, with 6 bases between the two germline ends. CDR3 size: 11 residues. CDR3 DNA: TGTGCCAGCAGTCAGGGAGATACGCAGTATTTT. The encoded protein is CASSQGDTQYF.

The chain links TRBV9 to TRBJ2-5, with a possible D match to TRBD2 (7 bases). Trimming took off 3 bases at V and 1 base at J, with 16 bases between the two ends. Germline V gene sequence: CDR1 SGDLS, CDR2 YYNGEE. The CDR3 contains 16 residues. The CDR3 reads CASSGLGGGPQETQYF. The CDR3 DNA is TGTGCCAGCAGCGGATTAGGGGGGGGCCCCCAAGAGACCCAGTACTTC.

This clone occurred once. The V call is TRBV27, the J call TRBJ2-1; D remains ambiguous. The V end lost 3 bases, the J end lost 9 bases, and 6 bases lay between the germline ends. The CDR3 has 11 residues. Germline CDR1 MNHEY, CDR2 SMNVEV (reference sequence). The CDR3 nucleotides read TGTGCCAGCAGTTTGCTGGGTGAGCAGTTCTTC. Amino acids: CASSLLGEQFF.

The V call is TRBV5-1, the J call TRBJ2-7, with D uncertain. The V gene's germline CDR1 is SGHRS and CDR2 YFSETQ. The CDR3 totals 14 residues. Trimming left V 4 bases short and J 2 bases short, with 13 bases between. CDR3 sequence reads: CASSAAGTPYEQYF. The CDR3 DNA reads as TGCGCCAGCAGCGCCGCAGGTACCCCCTACGAGCAGTACTTC.

The chain couples TRBV30 to TRBJ2-1; no definite D call. Trimming cost V 0 bases and J 8 bases, with 5 bases left between them. Germline CDR1 is GTSNPN and CDR2 is SVGIG (reference sequence). The CDR3 is 11 residues long. The CDR3 region has the DNA TGTGCCTGGAGTGTAGGGTATGAGCAGTTCTTC. Translation: CAWSVGYEQFF.

This chain uses TRBV11-3 with TRBJ2-3, with 9 bases aligning to TRBD2. The junction had 13 bases not matched to a gene; V was cut back by 5 bases and J by 4 bases. This CDR3 has 17 amino acids. The V gene's germline CDR1 is SGHNT and CDR2 YENEEA. The CDR3 is CASSHVGLARSADTQYF. As DNA, the CDR3 is TGTGCCAGCAGCCACGTCGGACTAGCGCGTAGCGCAGATACGCAGTATTTT.

The chain recombines TRBV12-5 with TRBJ2-7; the D is unclear. The CDR3 is made up of 13 amino acids. In germline, CDR1 is LGHNT, CDR2 FRNRAP. Trimming pared 5 bases from V and 2 bases from J, leaving 10 bases between. CDR3 loop: CASGVHVTYEQYF. DNA for the CDR3: TGTGCTAGTGGTGTCCATGTAACCTACGAGCAGTACTTC.

The gene calls are TRBV28 and TRBJ1-1, with TRBD1 identical over 12 bases. V trimming: 5 bases; J trimming: 5 bases; junction bases outside the gene matches: 12. Germline V gives CDR1 MDHEN, CDR2 SYDVKM. The CDR3 contains 17 residues. CDR3 sequence (DNA): TGTGCCAGCAGTACCCGGGACAGGGGGCCAGGGTGGACTGAAGCTTTCTTT. This translates into CASSTRDRGPGWTEAFF. Full variable domain (missing parts from reference TRBV28 and TRBJ1-1): DVKVTQSSRYLVKRTGEKVFLECVQDMDHENMFWYRQDPGLGLRLIYFSYDVKMKEKGDIPEGYSVSREKKERFSLILESASTNQTSMYLCASSTRDRGPGWTEAFFGQGTRLTVV.

J is TRBJ2-5 and V is TRBV27; either TRBD1 or TRBD2 may supply D (5 bases each). Judging by the DNA end, TRBJ2-7 fits better; the J call may be wrong. Looked up from germline, CDR1 is MNHEY and CDR2 is SMNVEV (reference sequence). The CDR3 has 15 residues. CDR3 nucleotides: TGTGCCAGCAGTTCCTCGCCCGGGACGGCCTACGAGCAGTACTTC. Translating it yields CASSSSPGTAYEQYF.

This chain uses TRBV27 with TRBJ2-7; the D is unclear. The CDR3 loop spans 13 amino acids. V shed 5 bases and J shed 2 bases, with 10 bases lying between them. In germline, CDR1 is MNHEY, CDR2 SMNVEV (reference sequence). This chain's CDR3 is CASSLEPTYEQYF. CDR3 DNA: TGTGCCAGCAGTCTAGAACCCACCTACGAGCAGTACTTC.

The table lists this clone with a few counts. The chain recombines TRBV4-1 with TRBJ2-1; TRBD2 agrees at 7 bases. The V and J ends lost 1 base and 3 bases, in that order; junction bases with no gene match: 3. The germline gives CDR1 MGHRA, CDR2 YSYEKL. The CDR3 has 15 residues. This CDR3 is CASSQGIAGYNEQFF. CDR3 bases: TGCGCCAGCAGCCAAGGAATAGCGGGCTACAATGAGCAGTTCTTC.

The V and J genes are TRBV11-2 and TRBJ2-3, with 7 bases aligning to TRBD1. The CDR3 loop spans 17 amino acids. Germline-derived CDR1 and CDR2 are SGHAT and FQNNGV. V shed 5 bases and J 3 bases; nucleotides not matched to a gene: 14. This CDR3 is CASSGPEGGVLTDTQYF. CDR3 bases: TGTGCCAGCAGCGGGCCAGAAGGGGGCGTTTTGACAGATACGCAGTATTTT. Full variable domain (rest looked up from reference TRBV11-2 and TRBJ2-3): EAGVAQSPRYKIIEKRQSVAFWCNPISGHATLYWYQQILGQGPKLLIQFQNNGVVDDSQLPKDRFSAERLKGVDSTLKIQPAKLEDSAVYLCASSGPEGGVLTDTQYFGPGTRLTVL.

A single count supports this clone. The V call is TRBV27, the J call TRBJ1-6, with D perhaps matching TRBD1 (5 bases). This CDR3 contains 12 residues. V was shortened by 2 bases and J by 13 bases, with 9 bases between the two germline ends. Germline lookup yields CDR1 MNHEY and CDR2 SMNVEV (reference sequence). The CDR3 DNA reads TGTGCCAGCAGTTTAAGGGGTTGGCCCCTCCACTTT. Translation: CASSLRGWPLHF.

The CDR3 DNA sequence: TGTGCCAGCAGTTTGATTGGTGATACGCAGTATTTT. Protein product: CASSLIGDTQYF. V usage is TRBV27 and J usage is TRBJ2-3; D remains ambiguous. Per germline, CDR1 MNHEY and CDR2 SMNVEV (reference sequence). The length of the CDR3 is 12 residues. V lost 3 bases and J lost 6, with 7 bases in between.

This chain links TRBV4-1 with TRBJ1-2, with 9 bases matching TRBD1. Losses at the gene ends were 3 bases for V and 0 bases for J; bases not matched to a gene: 2. CDR1 is MGHRA and CDR2 is YSYEKL in the germline V gene. The CDR3 runs 15 residues. The CDR3 DNA reads TGCGCCAGCAGCCAGTGGACAGGGGCTAACTATGGCTACACCTTC. Protein sequence: CASSQWTGANYGYTF.

The chain combines TRBV7-9 with TRBJ2-3; 8 positions match TRBD2. There are 15 residues in the CDR3. The ends lost 5 bases at V and 2 bases at J; junction bases unmatched: 6. The V gene's germline CDR1 is SEHNR and CDR2 FQNEAQ (reference sequence). The CDR3 DNA reads as TGTGCCAGCAGCCCGCGACTAGCGCCCACAGATACGCAGTATTTT. Its protein is CASSPRLAPTDTQYF.

V is TRBV27 and J is TRBJ2-1, with D possibly being TRBD1 or TRBD2 (5 bases each). The V gene lost 3 bases and the J gene lost 7 bases, with 7 bases spanning the gap. The CDR3 runs 12 residues. Germline V gives CDR1 MNHEY, CDR2 SMNVEV (reference sequence). The CDR3 is CASSFEGNEQFF. The CDR3 region has the DNA TGTGCCAGCAGTTTCGAGGGGAATGAGCAGTTCTTC.

This chain joins TRBV6-5 and TRBJ1-2; D unresolved. V was cut by 5 bases and J by 1 base, with 14 bases left in between. Germline CDR1 MNHEY, CDR2 SVGAGI. There are 15 residues in the CDR3. CDR3 sequence reads: CASSRLGGFNYGYTF. The CDR3 region has the DNA TGTGCCAGCAGTCGTCTGGGAGGATTTAACTATGGCTACACCTTC.